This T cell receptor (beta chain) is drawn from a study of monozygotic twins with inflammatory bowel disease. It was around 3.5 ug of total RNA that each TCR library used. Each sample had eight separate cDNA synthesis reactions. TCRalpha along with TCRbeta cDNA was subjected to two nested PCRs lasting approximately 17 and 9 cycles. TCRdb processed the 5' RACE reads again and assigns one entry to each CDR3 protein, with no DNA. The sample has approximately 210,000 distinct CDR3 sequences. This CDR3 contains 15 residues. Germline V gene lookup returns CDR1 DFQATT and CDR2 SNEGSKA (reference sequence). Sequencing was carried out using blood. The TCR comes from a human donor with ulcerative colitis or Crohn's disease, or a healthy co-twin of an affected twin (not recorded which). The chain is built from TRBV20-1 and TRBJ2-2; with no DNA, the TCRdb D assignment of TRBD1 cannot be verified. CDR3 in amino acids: CSARGPTGSTGELFF.